This T cell receptor beta chain was identified during a study of regulatory T cells in long-lasting Graves disease. Germline lookup yields CDR1 SGHDN and CDR2 FVKESK. The CDR3 contains 17 residues. Trimming at V came to 0 bases and at J to 2 bases, leaving 8 bases not matched to a gene. This clonotype has a single count. Specified time point: newly diagnosed GD, antithyroid drugs for less than 3 months. The authors made the TCR library using RNA they extracted from PBMCs. Libraries of TCR beta came from iRepertoire HTBI primers plus Arm-PCR of CDR3 regions. TCRdb re-analysed the multiplex PCR reads in MiXCR, keeping a single row per CDR3 protein. The table lists 420,000 or so distinct CDR3 sequences, over 15% of them singletons. This same sample was also taken into another study, of T cells in Graves' hyperthyroidism and ophthalmopathy.

The sequence came from a woman aged 18-30 years with Graves disease. This chain connects TRBV14 to TRBJ2-5, with 8 bases matching TRBD2. Specimen: peripheral blood mononuclear cells (PBMCs), collected at new diagnosis, from a patient treated with antithyroid drugs. CDR3 residues: CASSQDFSGSIQETQYF. CDR3 nucleotides: TGTGCCAGCAGCCAAGATTTCAGCGGGAGTATACAAGAGACCCAGTACTTC.